The source of this TCR beta chain is a study of cytomegalovirus exposure and HLA in healthy donors. The V gene lost 4 bases and the J gene lost 7 bases, with 14 bases spanning the gap. This CDR3 comprises 15 residues. In germline, CDR1 is SEHNR, CDR2 FQNEAQ (reference sequence). Researchers ran the PCR with 60 Vbeta and 13 Jbeta primers. Only in-frame clones appear in the TCRdb table, and some are missing; sequencing was by immunoSEQ multiplex PCR. There are 150,000 or so clones in the sample; about 74% occur only once, and roughly 7% lies in the top ten. A remark on this clone: Antigen unknown.

Broader study findings: Rare sequences made up most TCRs, while some public TCRs were found in many donors. In a later analysis, DRB1 alleles had the most associated TCRs; HLA-C alleles the fewest. A previous analysis found most TCR beta V segments productive roughly 87% or roughly 30% of the time. Follow-up analysis later connected one missense variant in DCLRE1C with trimming of TCR beta V- and J-genes.

The V call is TRBV7-9, the J call TRBJ1-6, with D perhaps TRBD1 (6 bases). Sequencing used PBMCs. The source is a male donor in good health and CMV-seronegative. Here the CDR3 DNA reads TGTGCCAGCAGCTCCGGCACCAGGGGCAATTCACCCCTCCACTTT. Its translation is CASSSGTRGNSPLHF. The whole variable domain, remainder taken from reference TRBV7-9 and TRBJ1-6, is DTGVSQNPRHKITKRGQNVTFRCDPISEHNRLYWYRQTLGQGPEFLTYFQNEAQLEKSRLLSDRFSAERPKGSFSTLEIQRTEQGDSAMYLCASSSGTRGNSPLHFGNGTRLTVT.